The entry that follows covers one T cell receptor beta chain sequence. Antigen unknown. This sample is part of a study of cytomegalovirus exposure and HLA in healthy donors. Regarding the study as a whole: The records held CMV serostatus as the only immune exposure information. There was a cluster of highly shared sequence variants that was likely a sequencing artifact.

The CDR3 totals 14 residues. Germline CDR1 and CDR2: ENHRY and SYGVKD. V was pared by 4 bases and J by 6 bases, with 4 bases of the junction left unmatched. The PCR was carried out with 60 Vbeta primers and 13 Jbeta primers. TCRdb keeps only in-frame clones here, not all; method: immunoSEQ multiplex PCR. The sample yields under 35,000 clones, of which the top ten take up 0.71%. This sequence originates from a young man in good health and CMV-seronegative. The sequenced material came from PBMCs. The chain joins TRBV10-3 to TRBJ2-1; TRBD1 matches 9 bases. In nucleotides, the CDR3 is TGTGCCATCAGTGCCGGGACAGGGATCAATGAGCAGTTCTTC. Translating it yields CAISAGTGINEQFF.